This is a list of T cell receptor beta chains from one sample in a study of cytomegalovirus exposure and HLA in healthy donors. Profiled with immunoSEQ multiplex PCR; TCRdb holds only in-frame clones, not every one. Here the sample spans 150,000 to 200,000 clones, over 65% being singletons. The sequencing input was PBMCs. These receptor sequences come from a man between 18 and 29 years old in good health and CMV-seropositive. Both conserved end residues are part of each CDR3. D genes are given only for firm matches. Clone size is shown for a subset of rows, as once, few, many or a class of expanded clone.

clone size,D gene,J gene,V gene,CDR3 protein,CDR3 DNA
.,TRBD1,TRBJ1-5,TRBV6-5,CASSPSRPGGQPQHF,TGTGCCAGCAGTCCAAGTAGGCCAGGGGGTCAGCCCCAGCATTTT
.,.,TRBJ1-2,TRBV13,CASSLGRPGHDGYTF,TGTGCCAGCAGCTTAGGTCGGCCAGGACACGACGGCTACACCTTC
.,.,TRBJ2-6,TRBV2,CAIRPLKPGANVLTF,TGTGCCATCAGACCTCTTAAGCCTGGGGCCAACGTCCTGACTTTC
.,TRBD2,TRBJ2-1,TRBV9,CASSAGLAAYNEQFF,TGTGCCAGCAGCGCGGGACTAGCGGCCTACAATGAGCAGTTCTTC
.,TRBD2,TRBJ2-7,TRBV7-8,CASSQQGGRDEQYF,TGTGCCAGCAGCCAGCAGGGCGGGAGGGACGAGCAGTACTTC
.,TRBD2,TRBJ2-5,TRBV15,CATSRDRSGSLGETQYF,TGTGCCACCAGCAGAGATCGGAGCGGGAGCTTAGGGGAGACCCAGTACTTC
.,TRBD2,TRBJ2-7,TRBV19,CASSSGRAYEQYF,TGTGCCAGTAGTAGCGGGAGGGCCTACGAGCAGTACTTC
.,TRBD2,TRBJ2-3,TRBV10-3,CAIQLGGLAGGTDTQYF,TGTGCCATTCAGTTGGGTGGCCTAGCGGGAGGCACAGATACGCAGTATTTT
once,TRBD1,TRBJ1-1,TRBV5-1,CASSKDRGGTEAFF,TGCGCCAGCAGCAAGGACAGGGGTGGCACTGAAGCTTTCTTT
once,.,TRBJ2-1,TRBV4-3,CASSARRGADYNEQFF,TGCGCCAGCAGCGCCCGTCGGGGGGCGGACTACAATGAGCAGTTCTTC
.,TRBD2,TRBJ2-4,TRBV5-1,CASSRGLADIAKNIQYF,TGCGCCAGCAGCAGGGGACTAGCGGATATAGCCAAAAACATTCAGTACTTC
.,.,TRBJ2-1,TRBV30,CAWSVWESYNEQFF,TGTGCCTGGAGTGTATGGGAGTCCTACAATGAGCAGTTCTTC
.,.,TRBJ2-1,TRBV29-1,CSVRSGYNEQFF,TGCAGCGTTCGAAGCGGGTACAATGAGCAGTTCTTC
.,TRBD2,TRBJ2-7,TRBV7-2,CASSLGVAGGAYEQYF,TGTGCCAGCAGCTTAGGTGTGGCGGGAGGGGCCTACGAGCAGTACTTC
.,TRBD2,TRBJ2-5,TRBV30,CAWSPGEGTQYF,TGTGCCTGGAGTCCCGGGGAGGGGACCCAGTACTTC
.,.,TRBJ2-1,TRBV6-5,CASSLTGNNEQFF,TGTGCCAGCAGTCTAACAGGTAACAATGAGCAGTTCTTC
.,TRBD1,TRBJ1-2,TRBV15,CATSISGQRYGYTF,TGTGCCACCAGCATTTCGGGACAGCGCTATGGCTACACCTTC
.,.,TRBJ2-1,TRBV27,CASLDSYNEQFF,TGTGCCAGCCTGGACAGCTACAATGAGCAGTTCTTC
.,TRBD1,TRBJ2-1,TRBV7-2,CASRRDRTAYNEQFF,TGTGCCAGCAGGCGGGACAGGACCGCTTACAATGAGCAGTTCTTC
.,TRBD1,TRBJ2-7,TRBV7-9,CASSQTFGQGENEQYF,TGTGCCAGCAGTCAAACTTTTGGACAGGGGGAGAACGAGCAGTACTTC
.,.,TRBJ2-1,TRBV13,CASRRTRTSYNEQFF,TGTGCCAGCAGGCGAACTAGAACTTCCTACAATGAGCAGTTCTTC
.,.,TRBJ1-2,TRBV5-1,CASSSTGGSTTNYGYTF,TGCGCCAGCAGCTCTACTGGGGGGTCAACTACTAACTATGGCTACACCTTC
.,.,TRBJ2-2,TRBV5-4,CASSTESNTGELFF,TGTGCCAGCAGCACAGAATCGAACACCGGGGAGCTGTTTTTT
.,.,TRBJ2-7,TRBV4-3,CASSQVGGYEQYF,TGCGCCAGCAGCCAAGTTGGGGGGTACGAGCAGTACTTC
few,.,TRBJ1-2,TRBV28,CASSLPRIAGYTF,TGTGCCAGCAGTTTGCCCAGAATAGCAGGCTACACCTTC
.,TRBD2,TRBJ2-7,TRBV29-1,CSVEDPETSGPYEQYF,TGCAGCGTTGAAGATCCGGAGACTAGCGGCCCCTACGAGCAGTACTTC